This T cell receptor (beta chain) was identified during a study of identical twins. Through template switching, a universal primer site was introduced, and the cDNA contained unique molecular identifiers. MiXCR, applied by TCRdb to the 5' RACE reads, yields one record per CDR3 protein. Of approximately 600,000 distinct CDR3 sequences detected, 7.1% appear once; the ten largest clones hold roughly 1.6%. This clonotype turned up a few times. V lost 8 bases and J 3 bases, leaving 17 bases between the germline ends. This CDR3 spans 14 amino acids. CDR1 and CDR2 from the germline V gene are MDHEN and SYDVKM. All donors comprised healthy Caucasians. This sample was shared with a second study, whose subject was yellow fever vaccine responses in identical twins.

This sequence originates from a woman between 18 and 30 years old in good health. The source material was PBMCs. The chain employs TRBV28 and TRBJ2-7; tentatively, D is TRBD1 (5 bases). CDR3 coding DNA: TGTGCCAGCTTCTCAAGAGACAGCAGCTACGAGCAGTACTTC. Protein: CASFSRDSSYEQYF.